This T cell receptor (beta chain) was captured by sequencing in a study of cytomegalovirus exposure and HLA in healthy donors. Looking at the study overall: From HLA-typed donors, an early data release held roughly 80 million unique TCRs.

Primers for the PCR totalled 60 Vbeta and 13 Jbeta. The method was immunoSEQ multiplex PCR; TCRdb's version includes in-frame clones alone and lacks a portion of them. The profile shows fewer than 100,000 clones, roughly three quarters of them singletons. The CDR3 length is 13 residues. The germline V gene has CDR1 PRHDT and CDR2 FYEKMQ (reference sequence). Trimming took 9 bases from V and 2 from J; bases not matched to a gene: 3. Nominally healthy donors were sampled, though unrecorded immune exposures were likely. The chain recombines TRBV13 with TRBJ2-1; TRBD2 aligns across 8 bases. This clonotype originated in a man aged 35 to 55 in good health and CMV-seronegative. The sequenced sample was PBMCs. Here the CDR3 DNA reads TGTGCCAGTATAGCGGGGCCCTACAATGAGCAGTTCTTC. It is translated as CASIAGPYNEQFF.